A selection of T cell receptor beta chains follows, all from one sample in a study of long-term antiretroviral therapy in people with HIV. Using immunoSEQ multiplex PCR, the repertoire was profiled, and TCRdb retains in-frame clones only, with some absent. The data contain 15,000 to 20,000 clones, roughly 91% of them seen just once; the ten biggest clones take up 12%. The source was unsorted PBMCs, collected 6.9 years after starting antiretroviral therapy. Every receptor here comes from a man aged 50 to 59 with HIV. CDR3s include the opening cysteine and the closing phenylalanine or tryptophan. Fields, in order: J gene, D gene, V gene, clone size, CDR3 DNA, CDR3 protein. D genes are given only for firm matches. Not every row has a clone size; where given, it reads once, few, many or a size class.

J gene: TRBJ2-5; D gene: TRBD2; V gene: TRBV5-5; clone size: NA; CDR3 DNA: TGTGCCAGCAGCCCGGGGCCCGGGGGGGAGACCCAGTACTTC; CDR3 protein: CASSPGPGGETQYF
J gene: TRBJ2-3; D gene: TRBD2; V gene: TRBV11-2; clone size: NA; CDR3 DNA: TGTGCCAGCAGCTTAGAGGGACTAGCGGGAGGGGCAGATACGCAGTATTTT; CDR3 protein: CASSLEGLAGGADTQYF
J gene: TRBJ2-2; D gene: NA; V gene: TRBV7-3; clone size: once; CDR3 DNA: TGTGCCAGCAGCTTAAGGACCGGGGAGCTGTTTTTT; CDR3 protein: CASSLRTGELFF
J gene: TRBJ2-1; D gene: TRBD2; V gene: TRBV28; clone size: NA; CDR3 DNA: TGTGCCAGCAGACCCGGGACTAGCGGAAACAATGAGCAGTTCTTC; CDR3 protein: CASRPGTSGNNEQFF
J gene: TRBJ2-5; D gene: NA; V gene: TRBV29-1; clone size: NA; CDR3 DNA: TGCAGCGGGGGGGACTTTCAAGAGACCCAGTACTTC; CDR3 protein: CSGGDFQETQYF
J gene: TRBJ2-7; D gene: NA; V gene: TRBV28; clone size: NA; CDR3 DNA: TGTGCCAGCAGTGATAGCCTCGTGGCCTACGAGCAGTACTTC; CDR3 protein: CASSDSLVAYEQYF
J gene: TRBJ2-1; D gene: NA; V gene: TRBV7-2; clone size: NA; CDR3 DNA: TGTGCCAGCAGCACCGTTTGGGAGTCCTACAATGAGCAGTTCTTC; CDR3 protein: CASSTVWESYNEQFF
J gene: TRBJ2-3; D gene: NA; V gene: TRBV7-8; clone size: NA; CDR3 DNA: TGTGCCAGCAGCCATCCAGATACGCAGTATTTT; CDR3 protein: CASSHPDTQYF
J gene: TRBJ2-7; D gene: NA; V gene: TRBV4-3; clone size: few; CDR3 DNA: TGCGCCAGCAGCCAAGGGAGTCAGGGCGGTTACGAGCAGTACTTC; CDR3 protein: CASSQGSQGGYEQYF
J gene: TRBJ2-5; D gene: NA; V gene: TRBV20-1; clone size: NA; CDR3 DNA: TGCAGTGCTAGAGTTAAAGAGACCCAGTACTTC; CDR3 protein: CSARVKETQYF
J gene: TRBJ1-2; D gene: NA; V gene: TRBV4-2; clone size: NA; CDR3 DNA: TGTGCCAGCAGCTTAAAGGGGCAGGGTTATGGCTATGGCTACACCTTC; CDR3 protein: CASSLKGQGYGYGYTF
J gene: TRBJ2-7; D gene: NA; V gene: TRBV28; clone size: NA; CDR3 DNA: TGTGCCAGCAGGTCGAGGGGTAGAGGCGAGCAGTACTTC; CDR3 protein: CASRSRGRGEQYF
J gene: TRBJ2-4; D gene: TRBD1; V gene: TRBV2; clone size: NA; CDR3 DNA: TGTGCCAGCAGTGGGTTGGGGACAGCGAAAAACATTCAGTACTTC; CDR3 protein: CASSGLGTAKNIQYF
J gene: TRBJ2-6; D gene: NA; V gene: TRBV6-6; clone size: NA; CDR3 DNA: TGTGCCAGCAGCCGCGAGACTGGGGCCAACGTCCTGACTTTC; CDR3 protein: CASSRETGANVLTF
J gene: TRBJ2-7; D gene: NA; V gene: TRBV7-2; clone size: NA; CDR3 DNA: TGTGCCAGCAGCTTAGGGGGACTGGGGAGACGCTCCTACGAGCAGTACTTC; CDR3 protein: CASSLGGLGRRSYEQYF
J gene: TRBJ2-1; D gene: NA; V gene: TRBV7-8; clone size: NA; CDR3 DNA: TGTGCCAGCAGCTTAGAGAGGCTAGCTCGGAAGCAGTTCTTC; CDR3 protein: CASSLERLARKQFF
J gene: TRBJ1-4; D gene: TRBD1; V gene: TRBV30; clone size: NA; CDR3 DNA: TGTGCCTGGAGCCCGAAGACAGGGAAGTATGAAAAACTGTTTTTT; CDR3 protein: CAWSPKTGKYEKLFF
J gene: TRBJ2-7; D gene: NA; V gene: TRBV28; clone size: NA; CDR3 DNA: TGTGCCAGCAGTCCCAGTAAACAGGGCTACTACGAGCAGTACTTC; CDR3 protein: CASSPSKQGYYEQYF
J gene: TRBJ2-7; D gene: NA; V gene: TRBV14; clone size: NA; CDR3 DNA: TGTGCCAGCAGCCAAGGGCCCCTAGGGAGCTACGAGCAGTACTTC; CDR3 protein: CASSQGPLGSYEQYF
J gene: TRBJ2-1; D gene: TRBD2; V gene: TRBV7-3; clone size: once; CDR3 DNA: TGTGCCAGCACCAATAGTCCGGGGGTAGCGGGAGGGAATGAGCAGTTCTTC; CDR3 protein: CASTNSPGVAGGNEQFF
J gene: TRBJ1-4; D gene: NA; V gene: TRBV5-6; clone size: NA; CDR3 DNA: TGTGCCAGCAGCTTGGATTTGGGCGGGGGTTTTAATGAAAAACTGTTTTTT; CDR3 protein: CASSLDLGGGFNEKLFF
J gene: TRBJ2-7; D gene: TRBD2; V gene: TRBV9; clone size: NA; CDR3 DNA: TGTGCCAGCAGCGAGAGGGGACTAGCGGGAGTTGAGCAGTACTTC; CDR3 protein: CASSERGLAGVEQYF
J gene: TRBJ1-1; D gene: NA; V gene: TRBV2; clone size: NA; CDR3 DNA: TGTGCCAGCAGTGAACCCATGACCACTGAAGCTTTCTTT; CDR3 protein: CASSEPMTTEAFF
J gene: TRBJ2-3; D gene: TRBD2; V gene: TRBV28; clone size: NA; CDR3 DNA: TGTGCCAGCAGGTGGGACTACAAGAGCACAGATACGCAGTATTTT; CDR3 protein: CASRWDYKSTDTQYF
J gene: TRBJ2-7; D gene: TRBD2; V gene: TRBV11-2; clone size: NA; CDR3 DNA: TGTGCCAGCAGCTTAGCGGGGCGGGAGAGTCTTGACGAGCAGTACTTC; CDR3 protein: CASSLAGRESLDEQYF
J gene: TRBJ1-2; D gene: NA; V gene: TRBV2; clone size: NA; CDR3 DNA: TGTGCCAGCAGTGAGGGGTTCAGGCAGCTTGCTAACTATGGCTACACCTTC; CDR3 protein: CASSEGFRQLANYGYTF
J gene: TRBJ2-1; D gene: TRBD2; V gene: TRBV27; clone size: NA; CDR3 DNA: TGTGCCAGCAGTACCCCTAAGACTAGCGGAAACTACAATGAGCAGTTCTTC; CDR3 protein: CASSTPKTSGNYNEQFF
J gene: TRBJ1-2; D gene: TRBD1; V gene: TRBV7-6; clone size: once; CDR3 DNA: TGTGCCAGCAGCTTGGGGGGGACAGACTATGGCTACACCTTC; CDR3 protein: CASSLGGTDYGYTF
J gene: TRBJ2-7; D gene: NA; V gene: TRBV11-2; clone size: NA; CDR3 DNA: TGTGCCAGCAGCTTAGCGGTCAGGGTCGGTTTTCAGTACTTC; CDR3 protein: CASSLAVRVGFQYF
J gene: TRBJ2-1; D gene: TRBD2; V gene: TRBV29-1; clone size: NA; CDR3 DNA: TGCAGCGTTGACATAAGCGGGAAGGAGCAGTTCTTC; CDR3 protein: CSVDISGKEQFF
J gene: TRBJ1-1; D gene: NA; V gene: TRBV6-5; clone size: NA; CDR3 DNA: TGTGCCAGCAGTTACGAAATGAACACTGAAGCTTTCTTT; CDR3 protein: CASSYEMNTEAFF
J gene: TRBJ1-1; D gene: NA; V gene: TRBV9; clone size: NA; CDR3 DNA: TGTGCCAGCAGCGTAGGGACGGTGAACACTGAAGCTTTCTTT; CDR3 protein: CASSVGTVNTEAFF
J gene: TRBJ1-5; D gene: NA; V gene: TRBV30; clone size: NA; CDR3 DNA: TGTGCCTGGAGTGTATCCGGGGGCAAGAAGCCCCAGCATTTT; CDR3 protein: CAWSVSGGKKPQHF
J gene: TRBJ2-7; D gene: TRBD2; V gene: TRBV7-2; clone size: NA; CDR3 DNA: TGTGCCAGCAGAATGACTAGCTGGTACGAGCAGTACTTC; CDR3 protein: CASRMTSWYEQYF
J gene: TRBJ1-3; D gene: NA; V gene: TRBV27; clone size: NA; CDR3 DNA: TGTGCCAGCAGTTTATTAGGTGGAAACACCATATATTTT; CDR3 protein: CASSLLGGNTIYF
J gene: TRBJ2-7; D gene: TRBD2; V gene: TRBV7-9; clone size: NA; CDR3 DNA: TGTGCCAGCAGCTTACCTCCTAGCGGGCACTCCTACGAGCAGTACTTC; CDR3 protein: CASSLPPSGHSYEQYF
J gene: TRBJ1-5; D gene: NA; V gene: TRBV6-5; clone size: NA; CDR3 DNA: TGTGCCAGCCAGGGGTTTGGGAATCAGCCCCAGCATTTT; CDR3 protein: CASQGFGNQPQHF
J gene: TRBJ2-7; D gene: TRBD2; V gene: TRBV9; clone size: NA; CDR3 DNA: TGTGCCAGCAGCCCATGGACTAGCGGGATTGGCGAGCAGTACTTC; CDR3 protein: CASSPWTSGIGEQYF
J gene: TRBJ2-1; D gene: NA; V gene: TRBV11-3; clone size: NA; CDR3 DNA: TGTGCCAGCAGCTTAGGGTCGGCGTCTGTCAATGAGCAGTTCTTC; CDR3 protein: CASSLGSASVNEQFF
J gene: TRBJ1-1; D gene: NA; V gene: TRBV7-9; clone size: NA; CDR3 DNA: TGTGCCAGCAGCTCACATTTGCTGAACACTGAAGCTTTCTTT; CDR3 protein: CASSSHLLNTEAFF
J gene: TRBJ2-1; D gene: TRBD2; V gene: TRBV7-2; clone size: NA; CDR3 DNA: TGTGCCAGCAGCTTACTAGCGGACTCCTACAATGAGCAGTTCTTC; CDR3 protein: CASSLLADSYNEQFF
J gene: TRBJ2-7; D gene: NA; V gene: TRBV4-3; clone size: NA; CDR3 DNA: TGCGCCAGCAGCCAAGAGGGAAAGTGGACCCACGAGCAGTACTTC; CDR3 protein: CASSQEGKWTHEQYF
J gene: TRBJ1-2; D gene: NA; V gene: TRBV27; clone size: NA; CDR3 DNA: TGTGCCAGCAGTTTAGGGCAGGGGTCCGGCTACACCTTC; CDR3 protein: CASSLGQGSGYTF
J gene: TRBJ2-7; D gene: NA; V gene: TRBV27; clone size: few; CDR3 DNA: TGTGCCAGCGGGATTTACGAGCAGTACTTC; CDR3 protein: CASGIYEQYF
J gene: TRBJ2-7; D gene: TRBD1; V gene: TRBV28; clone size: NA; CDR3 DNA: TGTGCCAGCCGGGACAGGCTCACCTACGAGCAGTACTTC; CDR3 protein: CASRDRLTYEQYF
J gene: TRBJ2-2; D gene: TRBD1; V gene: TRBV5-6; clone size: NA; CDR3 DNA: TGTGCCAGCAGGGTCGGACAGGGGATTTTCGGGGAGCTGTTTTTT; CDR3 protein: CASRVGQGIFGELFF
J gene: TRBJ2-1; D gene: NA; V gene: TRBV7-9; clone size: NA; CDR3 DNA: TGTGCCAGCGGATGGACAGTTACCTCCTACAATGAGCAGTTCTTC; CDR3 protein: CASGWTVTSYNEQFF
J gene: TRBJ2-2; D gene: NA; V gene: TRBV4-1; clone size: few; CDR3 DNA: TGCGCCAGCAGCCTAACTACAAACACCGGGGAGCTGTTTTTT; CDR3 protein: CASSLTTNTGELFF